This section outlines one T cell receptor beta chain sequence together with its context. Regarding treatment: randomized to nivolumab then ipilimumab (arm A) or the reverse (arm B). This record comes from a study of sequential checkpoint blockade in melanoma. Study information: About two dozen patients had matched tumor biopsies before treatment and at week 13 after nivolumab or ipilimumab alone.

From germline, CDR1 is MNHGY and CDR2 SAAAGT. Trimming removed 0 bases at V and 1 base at J, with 15 bases between. The CDR3 has 17 amino acids. Method: immunoSEQ multiplex PCR; TCRdb's copy keeps in-frame clones and lacks some. The sample consists of approximately 19,000 clones, approximately 27% of them appearing once. The specimen comprised tumor tissue (inferred from file names), sampled from a patient given nivolumab and ipilimumab in sequence. The rearrangement links TRBV6-8 to TRBJ2-5; TRBD1 or TRBD2 may be the D gene (5 bases each). This receptor was obtained from a human donor with melanoma. The CDR3: CASSYSERGVRQETQYF. In DNA, the CDR3 is TGTGCCAGCAGTTACTCTGAGAGGGGAGTCCGCCAAGAGACCCAGTACTTC.